The present T cell receptor (beta chain) was sequenced within a study of OX40 agonist ivuxolimab in advanced cancers. Study as a whole: Three partial responders included one hepatocellular carcinoma patient and two cutaneous melanoma patients. Findings and caveats of the study: Average numbers of expanded clones were greater in CD8+ T cells than in CD4+.

It was autoimmune disease history or systemic immunosuppression that excluded patients. The CDR3 runs 15 residues. Looked up from germline, CDR1 is PRHDT and CDR2 is FYEKMQ (reference sequence). Deletions cut 5 bases from V and 0 bases from J, with 13 bases between. Note on this clone: Its specificity is not known.

Sequenced by immunoSEQ multiplex PCR; TCRdb stores in-frame clones only, minus some. Among 30,000 to 40,000 clones listed, around 89% were seen once. This chain uses TRBV13 with TRBJ1-2; D is possibly TRBD1 (6 bases). Sequencing was performed on CD4+ or CD8+ T cells sorted from blood, taken in a trial of the OX40 agonist ivuxolimab. This TCR was recovered from an adult with an advanced solid tumor such as melanoma, head and neck, liver or kidney cancer. CDR3 bases: TGTGCCAGCAGCCCCCCGACAGGAGCTAACTATGGCTACACCTTC. Translating it yields CASSPPTGANYGYTF. The full variable domain, completed using reference TRBV13 and TRBJ1-2, is AAGVIQSPRHLIKEKRETATLKCYPIPRHDTVYWYQQGPGQDPQFLISFYEKMQSDKGSIPDRFSAQQFSDYHSELNMSSLELGDSALYFCASSPPTGANYGYTFGSGTRLTVV.